Shown below are 3 T cell receptor beta chains from a single sample sequenced in a study of Ad26.COV2.S vaccination and SARS-CoV-2 variants. TCRdb keeps only in-frame clones here, not all; method: immunoSEQ multiplex PCR. The table has approximately 500,000 clones, around nine tenths seen once. Treatment denoted: around 19 received Ad26.COV2.S at low or high dose, single or two shots; five or six received placebo; per-sample allocation not given. Following the first vaccine or placebo injection, samples were taken on day 63. Sample: peripheral blood, taken in a trial of Ad26.COV2.S vaccine versus placebo. Source of these receptors: a person between 18 and 65 years old who received the Ad26.COV2.S COVID-19 vaccine or a placebo.

The chain couples TRBV19 to TRBJ2-7, with D unresolved. Trimming pared 5 bases from V and 0 bases from J, leaving 14 bases between. CDR3 length: 15 residues. Germline-derived CDR1 and CDR2 are LNHDA and SQIVND (reference sequence). The CDR3 spells CASSLQAGSSYEQYF. DNA for the CDR3: TGTGCCAGTAGTCTACAAGCCGGATCCTCCTACGAGCAGTACTTC.

The rearrangement uses TRBV19 and TRBJ2-5, with a possible D match to TRBD2 (6 bases). Trimming took off 9 bases at V and 4 bases at J, with 12 bases between the two ends. CDR3 length: 12 residues. Germline V gene lookup returns CDR1 LNHDA and CDR2 SQIVND (reference sequence). CDR3 bases: TGTGCCAGCGGGCGGGATGTAGAGACCCAGTACTTC. It is translated as CASGRDVETQYF.

As DNA, the CDR3 is TGTGCCAGCAGTTTAAAGACCCCTGGACTGTATAGCAATCAGCCCCAGCATTTT. Translated, it gives CASSLKTPGLYSNQPQHF. This chain connects TRBV27 to TRBJ1-5; no reliable D call. The germline V and J ends were trimmed by 2 bases and 0 bases, with 17 bases remaining between them. Germline CDR1 reads MNHEY; CDR2 reads SMNVEV (reference sequence). This CDR3 is built from 18 residues.